This TCR beta chain was profiled in a study of control samples from healthy donors and cancer patients (dated by TCRdb to 2018 to 2020). Libraries were built with the immunoSEQ multiplex PCR assay. TCRdb obtained this table from immuneACCESS and retained in-frame rearrangements with V and J assigned. These tables miss some clones; where compared with another copy, unresolved V genes account for less than half of the shortfall, and the remainder is unexplained. For this sample there are 110,000 to 150,000 clones; about 90% appear just once. Approximately 6.8% of the sample is taken by the ten largest. Spanning cysteine to phenylalanine, the CDR3 consists of 12 amino acids. Only the CDR3 part of the read is kept: 36 bases, read in frame from the first base. At the junction V is shortened by 6 bases and J by 7 bases, with 10 bases in between. On this clone itself: Its binding antigen is unknown. The input lacks base qualities; no much larger clone sits a single base away.

The rearranged segments are TRBV12-3 or TRBV12-4 and TRBJ2-1; the D gene lacks a confident call. The sample was blood. The source of this sequence is a man aged 18 to 29 in good health. The CDR3 amino acid sequence is: CASSLMQNEQFF. The nucleotide sequence reads TGTGCCAGCAGCCTCATGCAGAATGAGCAGTTCTTC.